Listed here are 32 T cell receptor beta chains from one sample, sequenced in a study of blood T cell repertoires in COVID-19. TCRdb keeps only in-frame clones here, not all; method: immunoSEQ multiplex PCR. The table records about 41,000 clones, 70% to 90% of them present only once. Input material: peripheral blood. These TCRs come from a man aged 55 to 70 with acute or convalescent COVID-19.

About this clone itself: The junction does not match germline at one end; this may be a read error. In nucleotides, the CDR3 is TGTGCCAGCAACCAAGGGGTCATAGCGGGGGCGACAGATACGCAGTATTTT. Its translation: CASNQGVIAGATDTQYF. V gene TRBV14 combines with J gene TRBJ2-3; 9 bases fit TRBD2. CDR3 length: 17 amino acids. The V gene's germline CDR1 is SGHDN and CDR2 FVKESK. Supplemented by reference TRBV14 and TRBJ2-3, the full variable domain reads EAGVTQFPSHSVIEKGQTVTLRCDPISGHDNLYWYRRVMGKEIKFLLHFVKESKQDESGMPNNRFLAERTGGTYSTLKVQPAELEDSGVYFCASNQGVIAGATDTQYFGPGTRLTVL.

This chain joins TRBV19 and TRBJ1-5; maybe TRBD1 (5 bases). The CDR3 length is 17 residues. Germline V gene sequence: CDR1 LNHDA, CDR2 SQIVND (reference sequence). V lost 5 bases, J lost 0 bases, and 17 bases lay in between. The DNA for the CDR3 is TGTGCCAGTAGTCCCGTCCGGGGGAAATATAGCAATCAGCCCCAGCATTTT. This translates into CASSPVRGKYSNQPQHF.

The chain employs TRBV29-1 and TRBJ1-2; 7 positions match TRBD1. The germline gives CDR1 SQVTM, CDR2 ANQGSEA. Trimming took 6 bases from V and 6 from J; bases not matched to a gene: 10. The CDR3 is 13 amino acids. DNA of the CDR3: TGCAGCGTGCCCCTTCGACAGGGTCATGGCTACACCTTC. It yields the protein CSVPLRQGHGYTF.

This chain links TRBV9 with TRBJ1-4, with a possible D match to TRBD1 (6 bases). The germline V gene encodes CDR1 SGDLS and CDR2 YYNGEE. Between the trimmed V and J ends, which lost 2 bases and 8 bases, there was a span of 22 bases. The CDR3 runs 17 residues. DNA for the CDR3: TGTGCCAGCAGCGTTAACGGGACACCACCGTCAGGGGAAAAACTGTTTTTT. It codes for CASSVNGTPPSGEKLFF.

This chain joins TRBV4-3 and TRBJ1-1, with 7 bases identical to TRBD1. V lost 0 bases to trimming and J lost 7 bases; unmatched junction nucleotides: 8. The germline V gene has CDR1 LGHNA and CDR2 YSLEER. CDR3 length: 15 amino acids. This CDR3 is CASSQDPTGAGEAFF. The DNA of the CDR3 is TGCGCCAGCAGCCAAGATCCAACAGGGGCGGGTGAAGCTTTCTTT.

The chain links TRBV5-4 to TRBJ2-7; D may be TRBD2 (6 bases). Between the trimmed V and J ends, which lost 4 bases and 4 bases, there was a span of 24 bases. CDR3 length equals 17 residues. CDR1 and CDR2 (germline): SGHNT, YYREEE (reference sequence). The CDR3 region is CASSLDQTRSGGYEQYF. The CDR3 DNA follows: TGTGCCAGCAGCCTCGACCAGACTAGGAGTGGTGGGTACGAGCAGTACTTC.

This clone showed up just a few times. The chain has TRBV7-2 and TRBJ2-5, with 8 bases identical to TRBD2. The germline V gene has CDR1 SGHTA and CDR2 FQGNSA. This CDR3 spans 15 amino acids. The V gene end was trimmed by 2 bases and the J gene end by 1 base; junction bases not matched to a gene: 3. The CDR3 sequence: CASSLWAGGQETQYF. The CDR3 region has the DNA TGTGCCAGCAGCTTATGGGCGGGGGGCCAAGAGACCCAGTACTTC.

This sequence joins TRBV2 and TRBJ1-5; D remains ambiguous. V was clipped by 6 bases and J by 4 bases, with 10 bases between them. Germline CDR1 SNHLY, CDR2 FYNNEI. The CDR3 is 13 amino acids. The CDR3 sequence is CASSLRPNQPQHF. CDR3 sequence (DNA): TGTGCCAGCAGCCTCCGTCCTAATCAGCCCCAGCATTTT. The full variable domain, completed using reference TRBV2 and TRBJ1-5, is EPEVTQTPSHQVTQMGQEVILRCVPISNHLYFYWYRQILGQKVEFLVSFYNNEISEKSEIFDDQFSVERPDGSNFTLKIRSTKLEDSAMYFCASSLRPNQPQHFGDGTRLSIL.

This clone was detected once. The V gene is TRBV15, the J gene TRBJ2-5; D may be TRBD2 (5 bases). Trimming left V 5 bases short and J 5 bases short, with 6 bases between. From germline, CDR1 is LNHNV and CDR2 YYDKDF (reference sequence). This CDR3 comprises 11 residues. CDR3 nucleotides: TGTGCCACCAGCCGCGGGGAGACCCAGTACTTC. Translating gives CATSRGETQYF.

The table lists this clone with a count of one. The chain joins TRBV30 to TRBJ1-2; 9 bases line up with TRBD1. The V gene's germline CDR1 is GTSNPN and CDR2 SVGIG (reference sequence). The junction had 10 bases not matched to a gene; V was cut back by 5 bases and J by 6 bases. CDR3 size: 14 residues. CDR3 DNA sequence: TGTGCCTGGGGTTCCGGGACAGGGAGAAATGGCTACACCTTC. Amino acid sequence: CAWGSGTGRNGYTF.

The chain employs TRBV28 and TRBJ2-3, with 10 bases that match TRBD2. The germline V gene has CDR1 MDHEN and CDR2 SYDVKM. The CDR3 is 18 amino acids. V shed 7 bases, J shed 2 bases, and the junction held 15 bases outside the gene matches. DNA of the CDR3: TGTGCCAGCACTCAGTGGGAAACTAGCGGGGTGATCACAGATACGCAGTATTTT. It translates to CASTQWETSGVITDTQYF.

This clone was observed a handful of times. CDR3 nucleotides: TGTGCCAGCAACCGAGAGAACACTGAAGCTTTCTTT. Protein product: CASNRENTEAFF. The genes are TRBV2 and TRBJ1-1; D is unclear. With 7 bases removed from V and 1 base from J, the gap between germline ends came to 7 bases. Germline CDR1 and CDR2: SNHLY and FYNNEI. CDR3 length: 12 residues.

The chain links TRBV9 to TRBJ1-4, with 10 bases fitting TRBD1. This CDR3 has 14 residues. Germline values: CDR1 SGDLS, CDR2 YYNGEE. V shed 3 bases, J shed 7 bases, and the junction held 3 bases outside the gene matches. This CDR3 reads CASSGGQGFEKLFF. The CDR3 region has the DNA TGTGCCAGCAGCGGGGGACAGGGGTTTGAAAAACTGTTTTTT.

This clone qualifies as medium-sized. The gene calls are TRBV10-3 and TRBJ1-2; no firm D call. Trimming cost V 6 bases and J 7 bases, with 18 bases left between them. The V gene's germline CDR1 is ENHRY and CDR2 SYGVKD. The CDR3 has 14 amino acids. CDR3 residues: CAISEELLNSGYTF. CDR3 nucleotides: TGTGCCATCAGCGAAGAACTCTTAAACAGTGGCTACACCTTC.

The rearrangement links TRBV2 to TRBJ1-6; 7 bases are shared with TRBD1. This CDR3 spans 15 amino acids. V was clipped by 5 bases and J by 7 bases; unmatched bases: 8. Germline assignment: CDR1 SNHLY and CDR2 FYNNEI. DNA of the CDR3: TGTGCCAGCAGTAGACCGACAGGGTTGAATTCACCCCTCCACTTT. This sequence encodes CASSRPTGLNSPLHF.

This clone has a single count. The chain combines TRBV18 with TRBJ2-7; no clear D. V lost 2 bases, J lost 0 bases, and 14 bases lay in between. There are 16 residues in the CDR3. Germline assignment: CDR1 KGHSH and CDR2 LQKENI. CDR3 region: CASSPYEASSSYEQYF. CDR3 sequence (DNA): TGTGCCAGCTCACCATACGAGGCGAGTAGCTCCTACGAGCAGTACTTC.

V usage is TRBV30 and J usage is TRBJ1-1; 9 nucleotides agree with TRBD1. CDR3 length: 13 residues. Germline lookup yields CDR1 GTSNPN and CDR2 SVGIG (reference sequence). The junction had 9 bases not matched to a gene; V was cut back by 8 bases and J by 5 bases. CDR3 nucleotide sequence: TGTGCCGGCGGGAACAGGGGGCTTACTGAAGCTTTCTTT. It translates to CAGGNRGLTEAFF. The full variable domain, rest sourced from reference TRBV30 and TRBJ1-1, is SQTIHQWPATLVQPVGSPLSLECTVEGTSNPNLYWYRQAAGRGLQLLFYSVGIGQISSEVPQNLSASRPQDRQFILSSKKLLLSDSGFYLCAGGNRGLTEAFFGQGTRLTVV.

The V call is TRBV4-1, the J call TRBJ2-1, with D maybe TRBD1 (6 bases). This CDR3 has 16 amino acids. V dropped 3 bases and J dropped 7 bases, with 19 bases sitting between them. Germline V gives CDR1 MGHRA, CDR2 YSYEKL. CDR3 nucleotides: TGCGCCAGCAGCCAGCAACAGGGAAATGGCGTGAATGAGCAGTTCTTC. It encodes CASSQQQGNGVNEQFF.

This chain joins TRBV28 and TRBJ2-2; 7 bases map to TRBD1. The V gene end was trimmed by 8 bases and the J gene end by 7 bases; junction bases not matched to a gene: 7. The CDR3 length is 13 residues. Germline V gene sequence: CDR1 MDHEN, CDR2 SYDVKM. The DNA for the CDR3 is TGTGCCAGCCGACAGGGTGGGGGCGGGGAGCTGTTTTTT. It codes for CASRQGGGGELFF.

This clone was counted a single time. The rearrangement links TRBV3-1 (or the pseudogene TRBV3-2) to TRBJ2-6; D call uncertain. From germline, CDR1 is LGHDT and CDR2 YNNKEL (reference sequence). Trimming took 1 base from V and 1 from J, leaving 11 bases between them. The CDR3 is made up of 17 amino acids. CDR3: CASSQVVPSSGANVLTF. CDR3 bases: TGTGCCAGCAGCCAAGTTGTTCCCTCTTCTGGGGCCAACGTCCTGACTTTC.

This clone was recorded only once. The V call is TRBV5-4, the J call TRBJ1-1, with D possibly TRBD1 on 5 matching bases. This CDR3 is built from 18 residues. Per the germline V gene, CDR1 is SGHNT and CDR2 is YYREEE (reference sequence). Deletions cut 0 bases from V and 2 bases from J, with 20 bases between. In DNA, the CDR3 is TGTGCCAGCAGCTTGGCGGTATCCCGCCGGGGGGGAAACACTGAAGCTTTCTTT. Its translation is CASSLAVSRRGGNTEAFF.

The chain uses TRBV7-2 and TRBJ1-6, with 8 bases matching TRBD1. Germline trimming cut 2 bases from V and 10 bases from J; bases unmatched to any gene: 7. CDR3 length: 15 amino acids. Germline V gene sequence: CDR1 SGHTA, CDR2 FQGNSA. CDR3 sequence: CASSLSNRGDSPLHF. For the CDR3, the DNA is TGTGCCAGCAGCTTATCCAACAGGGGGGACTCACCCCTCCACTTT.

The chain carries TRBV6-2 or TRBV6-3 and TRBJ1-2; 8 nucleotides match TRBD1. This CDR3 comprises 14 residues. CDR1 is MNHEY, CDR2 SVGEGT, per germline. Trimming cost V 2 bases and J 5 bases; bases outside gene matches: 4. The CDR3 loop is CASSYLRTGYGYTF. The CDR3 nucleotides read TGTGCCAGCAGTTACCTCCGGACAGGGTATGGCTACACCTTC.

This rearrangement joins TRBV24-1 to TRBJ2-5, with 12 bases that match TRBD2. J lost 3 bases, V lost 2 bases, and 6 bases had no gene match. CDR1 and CDR2 (germline): KGHDR, SFDVKD. The CDR3 totals 17 residues. The CDR3 nucleotides are TGTGCCACCAGTGATTCGTGGACTAGCGGGGAAAAAGAGACCCAGTACTTC. Protein: CATSDSWTSGEKETQYF.

The chain has TRBV2 and TRBJ2-1; 9 bases agree with TRBD1. CDR1 and CDR2 from the germline V gene are SNHLY and FYNNEI. V was pared by 7 bases and J by 0 bases, with 4 bases of the junction left unmatched. The CDR3 has 15 residues. This CDR3 is CASTADRGSYNEQFF. The CDR3 DNA reads as TGTGCCAGCACCGCGGACAGGGGCTCCTACAATGAGCAGTTCTTC.

The CDR3 region is CASSPPRGQGSTEAFF. The CDR3 DNA sequence: TGTGCCAGCTCACCACCGCGGGGACAGGGGAGCACTGAAGCTTTCTTT. V and J are TRBV18 and TRBJ1-1; 10 bases line up with TRBD1. CDR1 and CDR2 from the germline V gene are KGHSH and LQKENI. With 0 bases clipped from V and 4 bases from J, the junction kept 5 bases outside the gene matches. There are 16 residues in the CDR3.

This chain connects TRBV27 to TRBJ1-1; D is undetermined. The germline V gene has CDR1 MNHEY and CDR2 SMNVEV (reference sequence). This CDR3 has 15 residues. The V and J ends lost 2 bases and 1 base respectively, with 11 bases between them. CDR3 loop: CASSLLSMKNTEAFF. The CDR3 DNA is TGTGCCAGCAGTTTACTATCGATGAAGAACACTGAAGCTTTCTTT.

The chain is built from TRBV3-1 (or the pseudogene TRBV3-2) and TRBJ2-7; 7 nucleotides match TRBD1. Germline CDR1 and CDR2: LGHDT and YNNKEL (reference sequence). The CDR3 sequence is 14 residues long. Trimming took 2 bases from V and 3 from J; bases not matched to a gene: 4. CDR3 protein: CASSQSTGFYEQYF. The CDR3, as DNA: TGTGCCAGCAGCCAATCGACAGGGTTCTACGAGCAGTACTTC.

This clone was seen more than once but under ten times. This CDR3 is CASSTTGQVTGDTQYF. Here the CDR3 DNA reads TGTGCCAGCAGCACGACAGGTCAGGTAACGGGGGATACGCAGTATTTT. The V and J genes are TRBV9 and TRBJ2-3; D perhaps matches TRBD1 (6 bases). V was clipped by 4 bases and J by 6 bases, with 21 bases between them. This CDR3 is built from 16 residues. Germline loops: CDR1 SGDLS, CDR2 YYNGEE.

In its sample, this clone was seen once. The chain links TRBV6-5 to TRBJ2-7; D perhaps matches TRBD1 (5 bases). CDR1 is MNHEY, CDR2 SVGAGI, per germline. Trimming shortened V by 0 bases and J by 2 bases, and 11 bases separated the two germline ends. The CDR3 consists of 15 residues. The CDR3 reads CASSYSSTVAYEQYF. The CDR3 DNA reads as TGTGCCAGCAGTTACTCGTCGACAGTAGCCTACGAGCAGTACTTC.

This chain joins TRBV19 and TRBJ1-2; possible D gene TRBD1, 5 bases. V shed 3 bases and J shed 3 bases, with 14 bases lying between them. From germline, CDR1 is LNHDA and CDR2 SQIVND (reference sequence). CDR3 length: 15 amino acids. CDR3 nucleotides: TGTGCCAGTAGTATCCCTCTGACGGGGGACTATGGCTACACCTTC. Translated, it gives CASSIPLTGDYGYTF.

This clone was seen only a few times. The CDR3 DNA follows: TGTGCCAGCTCACTCGAACAGGGGAAGAACACTGAAGCTTTCTTT. Protein: CASSLEQGKNTEAFF. V gene TRBV18 combines with J gene TRBJ1-1, with 7 bases fitting TRBD1. In germline, CDR1 is KGHSH, CDR2 LQKENI. The CDR3 consists of 15 residues. J lost 1 base, V lost 4 bases, and 6 bases had no gene match.